This note documents a single T cell receptor beta chain sequence. The study ran its PCR with 60 Vbeta and 13 Jbeta primers. Libraries were prepared by immunoSEQ multiplex PCR; TCRdb keeps only in-frame clonotypes and omits some of them. The table has about 120,000 clones, 50% to 65% seen once. The length of the CDR3 is 12 residues. Germline V gene sequence: CDR1 SNHLY, CDR2 FYNNEI. The J segment lost 5 bases and the V segment lost 5 bases, leaving 2 bases of the junction unmatched. The sample belongs to a study of cytomegalovirus exposure and HLA in healthy donors. At the level of the study: There were approximately 80 million unique TCRs (from HLA-typed donors) in an early data release.

This TCR came from a woman aged 35 to 49 in good health and CMV-seropositive. The sample consisted of PBMCs. The chain uses TRBV2 and TRBJ2-7; TRBD1 matches at 8 bases. The CDR3 DNA sequence: TGTGCCAGCAGTACAGGGGGTCACGAGCAGTACTTC. This sequence encodes CASSTGGHEQYF.